Listed below are T cell receptor beta chains from one sample, sequenced in a study of monozygotic twins with inflammatory bowel disease. TCRdb reprocessed the 5' RACE reads and keeps a single row for each CDR3 protein, giving no DNA. The sample has about 380,000 distinct CDR3 sequences, and its top ten clones hold just over 2.5%. Sequencing input: blood. The receptors stem from a human donor with ulcerative colitis or Crohn's disease, or a healthy co-twin of an affected twin (not recorded which). The CDR3 runs from the conserved cysteine through the conserved F or W.

TRBV6-1,TRBJ2-2,CASSAALGGTGELFF
TRBV24-1,TRBJ2-7,CATSDLSGQGVYEQYF
TRBV29-1,TRBJ1-1,CSAIPGTGNTEAFF
TRBV10-3,TRBJ2-7,CAMSGTESSYEQYF
TRBV20-1,TRBJ1-4,CSARDPRDRLSAKLFF
TRBV6-2/TRBV6-3,TRBJ2-3,CASRPDRGREYF
TRBV20-1,TRBJ2-2,CSARSGNTGELFF
TRBV4-3,TRBJ1-5,CASSQGTDHPQHF
TRBV18,TRBJ2-7,CASSPGQSPSEQYF
TRBV5-1,TRBJ2-2,CASSAKTTGDGGELFF
TRBV3-1,TRBJ2-6,CASSQQRSGANVLTF
TRBV2,TRBJ2-1,CASSVSGGLSSYNEQFF
TRBV11-2,TRBJ2-1,CASSRRRDNEQFF
TRBV5-1,TRBJ1-5,CASSLGGQDNQPQHF
TRBV15,TRBJ2-3,CATSRDAPSGGRVGTQYF
TRBV5-1,TRBJ2-5,CASSTGQGRETQYF
TRBV6-2/TRBV6-3,TRBJ2-1,CASSLAGVRNEQFF
TRBV27,TRBJ2-5,CASSLPGPRETQYF
TRBV21-1,TRBJ2-6,CASIPGLSGANVLTF
TRBV10-3,TRBJ2-1,CAIRGSGGANEQFF
TRBV12-3/TRBV12-4,TRBJ2-7,CASSFSHPSYEQYF
TRBV6-5,TRBJ1-3,CASSYSSITGNTIYF
TRBV20-1,TRBJ2-1,CSAGLAGLGSYNEQFF
TRBV7-9,TRBJ1-3,CASSSRVSGNTIYF
TRBV18,TRBJ1-6,CASSPDRGSISPLHF
TRBV5-1,TRBJ1-2,CASSLISERNNYGYTF
TRBV6-5,TRBJ2-3,CASSYRRVGMIFTDTQYF
TRBV27,TRBJ2-7,CASSRDRILYEQYF
TRBV6-1,TRBJ1-5,CASSRDGINQPQHF
TRBV29-1,TRBJ2-7,CSVAYRGLSYEQYF
TRBV6-1,TRBJ1-4,CASSPWSWNLNEKLFF
TRBV27,TRBJ1-1,CASSLGTGLSTEAFF
TRBV7-2,TRBJ1-2,CASSGPPGQVRYGYTF
TRBV9,TRBJ2-2,CASSVVMGITGELFF
TRBV28,TRBJ2-1,CASSFASGGLREQFF
TRBV6-1,TRBJ2-3,CASSATGLAGGPADTQYF
TRBV7-2,TRBJ2-1,CASRRGLAQPNEQFF
TRBV4-3,TRBJ2-5,CASSQEGRTGETQYF
TRBV4-1,TRBJ1-2,CASSQKTGTVYGYTF
TRBV4-2,TRBJ2-1,CASSQDAGTGDSYNEQFF